This record concerns one TCR beta chain sequence. This clone showed up just a few times. Its binding antigen is unknown. The record has no base qualities; no much larger clone is one base away. This sample is part of a study of shared clonotypes between healthy human individuals (dated by TCRdb to about 2020). The study in broad terms: The cohort comprised a couple of women and three men aged 18 to 49 years. For each donor, three plates each were used for CD4 naive and CD4 memory, two plates were used for CD8 naive, and one plate was used for CD8 memory. To estimate repertoire size and how much clonotypes are shared between individuals, the study performed deep sequencing of blood TCR repertoires from a handful of healthy adults. Libraries were prepared and TCR repertoires were sequenced by different laboratories using diverse techniques, in order to increase sequencing depth and limit assay-specific biases. Per donor, leukapheresis produced somewhere between about 0.9 and 9.5 billion PBMCs. What the authors observed across the whole study: Compared with non-shared clonotypes, the clonotypes found in all four sorted-subset donors had higher generation probabilities. Across a few donors, about 5.2% of naive CD4, over 3% of naive CD8, 2.3% of memory CD4, and over 0.35% of memory CD8 clonotypes were shared. Only blood was sampled, and tissue TCR repertoires likely differ from those in blood. The small number of donors limited the genetic and exposure-history diversity represented. Based on pairwise subsampling, the degree of clonotype sharing among donors was expected to be affected by sequencing depth. Larger estimated clonotype richness was generally found for naive subsets than for memory subsets. Rarefaction of sorted-subset datasets indicated incomplete sequencing despite the large sequencing depth.

Using the deep immunoSEQ assay, TCR CDR3 regions were amplified from genomic DNA by multiplex PCR. Genomic DNA extracted from each cell subset was distributed evenly over all wells of several immunoSEQ 96-well plates, and each plate served as one replicate. Each replicate PCR for sorted subsets received around 210 ng genomic DNA, equal to 30,000 or so T cell genomes. Purified libraries were measured with a Qubit 3.0 fluorometer, size-checked on a Bioanalyzer 2100, and measured again with the KAPA Library Quantification kit. Every immunoSEQ 96-well plate was sequenced on a dedicated single-read 150-cycle Illumina NextSeq 550 flow cell. Processing in the source paper ran as follows. Because the immunoSEQ output held only junctional sequences and lacked quality scores, the filtering could not match the filtering applied to full-length reads. To assign V/J genes and CDR3, sequences were annotated using PyIR, a Python wrapper for IgBLAST v1.9, with IMGT germline references. Reads were removed for weak V/J assignments (E-value above 1e-6), missing CDR3, stop codons, out-of-frame junctions, or ambiguous translated residues. V3J clonotypes were defined as sequences sharing the same inferred V gene, J gene, and CDR3 amino acid sequence. The percentage overlap between two repertoires was calculated by dividing the number of shared unique clonotypes by the size of the smaller repertoire. RTK rarefaction, the Chao1 estimator, and Recon v2.1 estimates of unobserved clonotypes were used to assess repertoire richness. Generation probabilities for all TCRbeta clonotypes obtained by the gDNA method from a handful of donors were computed using OLGA. Not all clones reach the TCRdb copy of this immuneACCESS table, which keeps in-frame sequences only. Checked studies attribute under half of the gap to unresolved V genes and leave the rest unexplained. V, J and clone size are those of that table, while D and trimming were read from the DNA. This sample gives around 2.1 million clones in total; approximately 95% of them show up just once. The ten largest clones represent 0.1% to 0.15% of the sample.

The donors were healthy, HIV-negative adults who had no recently reported acute infections or vaccinations. Only Caucasian adults living in Nashville, Tennessee, USA were represented among the donors. CD4+ T cells were enriched by magnetic negative selection, after which naive cells were positively selected on CD45RA and the negative fraction was taken as the memory subset. Blood was collected by leukapheresis, and PBMCs were isolated by Ficoll-Histopaque density gradient centrifugation and then cryopreserved in liquid nitrogen vapor phase. Analytical flow cytometry was used to check the purity and quantity of every magnetically sorted T cell population. From each sorted fraction, genomic DNA was isolated and quantified by UV absorbance on a Nanodrop 2000c. The germline V gene sets CDR1 to KGHSH and CDR2 to LQKENI. Between the V and J ends, shortened by 0 bases and 4 bases respectively, the junction contains 10 bases. The CDR3 numbers 15 residues from cysteine through phenylalanine. The retained sequence is limited to the CDR3, 45 bases, with the frame set at the first base.

The sequencing input was naive CD4+ T cells sorted from blood. The cell subset or site label here, explained by the study, means: CD45RA+ positively selected. This chain is built from TRBV18 and TRBJ1-5; TRBD1 is a weak D gene call, 5 bases matching. The TCR originated in a man aged 18 to 30 in good health. The CDR3 region has the sequence CASSPPKAGNQPQHF. The base sequence is TGTGCCAGCTCACCACCGAAAGCAGGGAATCAGCCCCAGCATTTT.